The entry below describes one TCR beta chain. Its antigen is currently unknown. This specimen belongs to a study of shared clonotypes between healthy human individuals. Clones were read by immunoSEQ multiplex PCR, and TCRdb kept only the in-frame ones, dropping some. The table shows roughly 530,000 clones, with almost 97% occurring only once. Study results and caveats: The represented genetic and exposure-history diversity was limited by the small number of donors.

V lost 5 bases, J lost 2 bases, and 4 bases lay in between. The CDR3 extends over 11 amino acids. CDR1 and CDR2 from the germline V gene are SQVTM and ANQGSEA. This TCR was recovered from a woman in her 30s in good health. This chain links TRBV29-1 with TRBJ2-1; D unclear. Sequencing input: naive CD4+ T cells sorted from blood. Subset noted: CD45RA+ positively selected. The CDR3 region is CSVIPYNEQFF. The CDR3, as DNA: TGCAGCGTTATCCCCTACAATGAGCAGTTCTTC.